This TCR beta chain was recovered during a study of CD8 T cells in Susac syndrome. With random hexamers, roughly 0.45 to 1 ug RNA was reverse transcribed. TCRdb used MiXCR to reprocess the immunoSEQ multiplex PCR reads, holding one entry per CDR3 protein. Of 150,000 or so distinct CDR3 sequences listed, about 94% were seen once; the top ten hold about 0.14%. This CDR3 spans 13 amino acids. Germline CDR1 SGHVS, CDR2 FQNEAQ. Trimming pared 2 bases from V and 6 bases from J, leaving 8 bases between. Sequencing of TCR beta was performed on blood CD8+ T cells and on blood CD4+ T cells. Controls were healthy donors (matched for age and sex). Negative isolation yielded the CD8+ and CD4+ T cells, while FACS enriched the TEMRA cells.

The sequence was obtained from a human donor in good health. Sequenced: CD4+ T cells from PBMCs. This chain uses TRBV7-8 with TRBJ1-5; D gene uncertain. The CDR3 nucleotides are TGTGCCAGCAGCTTATCTCCGGCTCAGCCCCAGCATTTT. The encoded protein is CASSLSPAQPQHF.